The entry below describes one T cell receptor beta chain. Its antigen is still unknown. The sample is drawn from a study of Ad26.COV2.S vaccination and SARS-CoV-2 variants. Study conclusions and caveats: Individuals receiving vaccine had higher spike-specific TCR breadth than placebo recipients did.

The data were produced by immunoSEQ multiplex PCR, yet TCRdb's version contains in-frame clones alone and is incomplete. The table shows 250,000 to 300,000 clones, with 70% to 90% occurring only once. CDR1 and CDR2 (germline): MNHEY, SVGEGT. Trimming shortened V by 5 bases and J by 3 bases, and 20 bases separated the two germline ends. The CDR3 length is 16 residues. Specified treatment: some 20 received Ad26.COV2.S at low or high dose, single or two shots; about 5 received placebo; per-sample allocation not given. Collection of samples fell on day 63 after the first vaccine or placebo injection. The sequence derives from a person between 18 and 65 years old who received the Ad26.COV2.S COVID-19 vaccine or a placebo. The chain employs TRBV6-2 or TRBV6-3 and TRBJ2-7; D is possibly TRBD2 (6 bases). The sample was peripheral blood, taken in a trial of Ad26.COV2.S vaccine versus placebo. CDR3 sequence (DNA): TGTGCCAGCAGTACGGGGGTTGGAGGGGCGAACTACGAGCAGTACTTC. Protein sequence: CASSTGVGGANYEQYF.